These T cell receptor beta chains were read from a single sample in a study of cytotoxic CD8 clonotypes in ibrutinib-treated CLL. The protocol was immunoSEQ multiplex PCR, while the TCRdb copy is restricted to in-frame clones and leaves out a portion. The sample records about 22,000 clones, nearly 80% being singletons. The source material was PBMCs, sampled before ibrutinib treatment. All receptors come from a human donor with chronic lymphocytic leukemia. Each CDR3 is given with its conserved first and last residue. A D gene is named only where the DNA matches it firmly. Not every row has a clone size; where given, it reads once, few, many or a size class.

CDR3nt: TGTGCCAGCAGCCAGCTAGCGGTCACAGATACGCAGTATTTT
CDR3aa: CASSQLAVTDTQYF
abundance: .
v_gene: TRBV14
d_gene: TRBD2
j_gene: TRBJ2-3

CDR3nt: TGTGCCAGCTCACCCCCGGGACTAGCGGGTGAGACCCAGTACTTC
CDR3aa: CASSPPGLAGETQYF
abundance: .
v_gene: TRBV18
d_gene: TRBD2
j_gene: TRBJ2-5

CDR3nt: TGTGCCTGGAGTGTACAAGTCCTCGGGACAGGGCATCAAGATACGCAGTATTTT
CDR3aa: CAWSVQVLGTGHQDTQYF
abundance: .
v_gene: TRBV30
d_gene: TRBD1
j_gene: TRBJ2-3

CDR3nt: TGTGCCAGCATTCGGACAGTCTACAATGAGCAGTTCTTC
CDR3aa: CASIRTVYNEQFF
abundance: .
v_gene: TRBV6-1
d_gene: .
j_gene: TRBJ2-1

CDR3nt: TGCGCCAGCAGCCTCACCGTCAATGAAAAACTGTTTTTT
CDR3aa: CASSLTVNEKLFF
abundance: once
v_gene: TRBV5-1
d_gene: .
j_gene: TRBJ1-4

CDR3nt: TGTGCCAGCAGCGGTACAGGGTCTGGAAACACCATATATTTT
CDR3aa: CASSGTGSGNTIYF
abundance: few
v_gene: TRBV9
d_gene: .
j_gene: TRBJ1-3

CDR3nt: TGCGCCAGCAGCTCAAGGACTAGCGGGGGGACTACCTACGAGCAGTACTTC
CDR3aa: CASSSRTSGGTTYEQYF
abundance: .
v_gene: TRBV5-1
d_gene: TRBD2
j_gene: TRBJ2-7

CDR3nt: TGTGCCAGCAGCTCGGGACTCACCAGGGGAGAGCAGTACTTC
CDR3aa: CASSSGLTRGEQYF
abundance: .
v_gene: TRBV5-4
d_gene: .
j_gene: TRBJ2-7

CDR3nt: TGTGCCAGCAGTTATGACAGGGATCAGCCCCAGCATTTT
CDR3aa: CASSYDRDQPQHF
abundance: few
v_gene: TRBV6-5
d_gene: TRBD1
j_gene: TRBJ1-5

CDR3nt: TGTGCCAGCTCACCCGCCCATCATGCAGCTTTCTTT
CDR3aa: CASSPAHHAAFF
abundance: .
v_gene: TRBV18
d_gene: .
j_gene: TRBJ1-1

CDR3nt: TGTGCCAGCAGCCGTTGGGCCAACTCTGGGGCCAACGTCCTGACTTTC
CDR3aa: CASSRWANSGANVLTF
abundance: .
v_gene: TRBV5-4
d_gene: .
j_gene: TRBJ2-6

CDR3nt: TGTGCCAGCAGCGGGGGACTAGCGGCGGGAGGAGAGACCCAGTACTTC
CDR3aa: CASSGGLAAGGETQYF
abundance: .
v_gene: TRBV7-9
d_gene: TRBD2
j_gene: TRBJ2-5

CDR3nt: TGTGCCACCAGCAGAGCTAGCGGCTCTTACAATGAGCAGTTCTTC
CDR3aa: CATSRASGSYNEQFF
abundance: .
v_gene: TRBV15
d_gene: TRBD2
j_gene: TRBJ2-1

CDR3nt: TGCGCCAGCAGGTCCGGGACAGGGGGGAACACTGAAGCTTTCTTT
CDR3aa: CASRSGTGGNTEAFF
abundance: .
v_gene: TRBV10-2
d_gene: TRBD1
j_gene: TRBJ1-1

CDR3nt: TGTGCCAGCACTGGGGGACAGGGGCTCGAGCAGTACTTC
CDR3aa: CASTGGQGLEQYF
abundance: .
v_gene: TRBV2
d_gene: TRBD1
j_gene: TRBJ2-7

CDR3nt: TGTGCCAGCACCTCTGGGATGAACACTGAAGCTTTCTTT
CDR3aa: CASTSGMNTEAFF
abundance: .
v_gene: TRBV10-3
d_gene: .
j_gene: TRBJ1-1

CDR3nt: TGCAGCGTCGCAGGGGGCAGGGCTGAAAACACTGAAGCTTTCTTT
CDR3aa: CSVAGGRAENTEAFF
abundance: .
v_gene: TRBV29-1
d_gene: TRBD1
j_gene: TRBJ1-1

CDR3nt: TGCGCCAGCAGCTCGGGACTAGGAGCGGCAGATACGCAGTATTTT
CDR3aa: CASSSGLGAADTQYF
abundance: .
v_gene: TRBV5-1
d_gene: TRBD2
j_gene: TRBJ2-3

CDR3nt: TGTGCCAGCAGTTATTCAACAGGGGGCGCCTATGGCTACACCTTC
CDR3aa: CASSYSTGGAYGYTF
abundance: .
v_gene: TRBV6-6
d_gene: TRBD1
j_gene: TRBJ1-2

CDR3nt: TGTGCCAGCAGCCAAGATCAATGGTCGGCTAGCGGGAAGGGTAATGAGCAGTTCTTC
CDR3aa: CASSQDQWSASGKGNEQFF
abundance: .
v_gene: TRBV4-2
d_gene: TRBD2
j_gene: TRBJ2-1

CDR3nt: TGTGCCAGTAGTAAACTAGCGGGAGCTTATTACGAGCAGTACTTC
CDR3aa: CASSKLAGAYYEQYF
abundance: .
v_gene: TRBV19
d_gene: TRBD2
j_gene: TRBJ2-7

CDR3nt: TGCGCCAGCAGCTTCGGGTTAACTAGCGGACGTTACAATGAGCAGTTCTTC
CDR3aa: CASSFGLTSGRYNEQFF
abundance: few
v_gene: TRBV5-1
d_gene: TRBD2
j_gene: TRBJ2-1

CDR3nt: TGTGCCAGCAGGCAGGGGGGAGCCGGGGAGCTGTTTTTT
CDR3aa: CASRQGGAGELFF
abundance: few
v_gene: TRBV2
d_gene: .
j_gene: TRBJ2-2

CDR3nt: TGTGCCAGCGCCCCTCGGACGAACACCGGGGAGCTGTTTTTT
CDR3aa: CASAPRTNTGELFF
abundance: .
v_gene: TRBV2
d_gene: .
j_gene: TRBJ2-2

CDR3nt: TGTGCCAGCTCCAGGGGGGCGGCCGGGGAGCTGTTTTTT
CDR3aa: CASSRGAAGELFF
abundance: once
v_gene: TRBV25-1
d_gene: .
j_gene: TRBJ2-2

CDR3nt: TGTGCCAGCAGTTTTCGGACTAGCGGGACTAACAATGAGCAGTTCTTC
CDR3aa: CASSFRTSGTNNEQFF
abundance: .
v_gene: TRBV27
d_gene: TRBD2
j_gene: TRBJ2-1

CDR3nt: TGTGCCAGCTCGGCGGGAATCACAGATACGCAGTATTTT
CDR3aa: CASSAGITDTQYF
abundance: .
v_gene: TRBV7-3
d_gene: .
j_gene: TRBJ2-3

CDR3nt: TGTGCCTGGAGGGTGGACAGTCTCTATGGCTACACCTTC
CDR3aa: CAWRVDSLYGYTF
abundance: .
v_gene: TRBV30
d_gene: .
j_gene: TRBJ1-2

CDR3nt: TGTGCCAGCAGCGTGGGGGGAACTGAAGCTTTCTTT
CDR3aa: CASSVGGTEAFF
abundance: .
v_gene: TRBV9
d_gene: .
j_gene: TRBJ1-1

CDR3nt: TGTGCCAGCAGCCCTCGACTGGGTGGGCATGAGCAGTTCTTC
CDR3aa: CASSPRLGGHEQFF
abundance: .
v_gene: TRBV11-2
d_gene: .
j_gene: TRBJ2-1

CDR3nt: TGCAGTGCTAGAGATTTAGAGACCCAGTACTTC
CDR3aa: CSARDLETQYF
abundance: .
v_gene: TRBV20-1
d_gene: .
j_gene: TRBJ2-5

CDR3nt: TGTGCCAGCAGCTCGACCCAAACAGGGATTAGGAATGAAAAACTGTTTTTT
CDR3aa: CASSSTQTGIRNEKLFF
abundance: .
v_gene: TRBV7-9
d_gene: .
j_gene: TRBJ1-4

CDR3nt: TGTGCCTGGAGTTATGACTCAGGGGGCACTGAAGCTTTCTTT
CDR3aa: CAWSYDSGGTEAFF
abundance: once
v_gene: TRBV30
d_gene: TRBD1
j_gene: TRBJ1-1

CDR3nt: TGTGCCAGCAGCTTAGCGACAGGGGAGGACGAGCAGTACTTC
CDR3aa: CASSLATGEDEQYF
abundance: .
v_gene: TRBV7-9
d_gene: TRBD1
j_gene: TRBJ2-7

CDR3nt: TGTGCCAGCAGCTTGGGGTCGGCCTACGAGCAGTACTTC
CDR3aa: CASSLGSAYEQYF
abundance: .
v_gene: TRBV5-6
d_gene: .
j_gene: TRBJ2-7

CDR3nt: TGTGCCAGCACTCAAAGGGGTAAACCCTTGGGGGGCTACACCTTC
CDR3aa: CASTQRGKPLGGYTF
abundance: .
v_gene: TRBV27
d_gene: .
j_gene: TRBJ1-2